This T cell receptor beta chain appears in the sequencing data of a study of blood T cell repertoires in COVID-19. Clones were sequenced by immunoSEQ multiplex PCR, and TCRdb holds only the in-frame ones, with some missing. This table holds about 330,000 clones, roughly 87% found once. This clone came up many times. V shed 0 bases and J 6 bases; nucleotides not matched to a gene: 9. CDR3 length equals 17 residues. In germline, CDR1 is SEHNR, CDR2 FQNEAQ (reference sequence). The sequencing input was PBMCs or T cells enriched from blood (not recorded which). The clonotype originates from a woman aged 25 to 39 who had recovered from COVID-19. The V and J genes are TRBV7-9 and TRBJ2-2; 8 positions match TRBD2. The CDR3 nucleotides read TGTGCCAGCAGCTTAGCCGGGGGGGCCCCCGGGGCCGGGGAGCTGTTTTTT. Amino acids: CASSLAGGAPGAGELFF. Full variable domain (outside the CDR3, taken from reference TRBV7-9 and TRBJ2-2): DTGVSQNPRHKITKRGQNVTFRCDPISEHNRLYWYRQTLGQGPEFLTYFQNEAQLEKSRLLSDRFSAERPKGSFSTLEIQRTEQGDSAMYLCASSLAGGAPGAGELFFGEGSRLTVL.